This TCR beta chain was sequenced during a study of blood T cell repertoires in COVID-19. Overall study context: Both acute and convalescent COVID-19 samples were obtained from the United States, Italy and Spain.

Germline V gene data show CDR1 as SGDLS and CDR2 as YYNGEE. The V segment lost 4 bases and the J segment 9 bases; nucleotides outside the gene matches: 6. The CDR3 length is 14 residues. Measured with immunoSEQ multiplex PCR; TCRdb has only the in-frame clones, and not every one. Among over 600,000 clones listed, 80% to 90% were seen once. This receptor was obtained from a woman aged 18-29 years with acute or convalescent COVID-19. The chain employs TRBV9 and TRBJ2-1; 11 bases match TRBD2. Sequencing was carried out using peripheral blood. CDR3 region: CASSLSGGAGEQFF. As DNA, the CDR3 is TGTGCCAGCAGCCTTAGCGGGGGGGCCGGTGAGCAGTTCTTC.